The entry that follows covers one TCR beta chain sequence. The data derive from a study of blood T cell repertoires in COVID-19. Study-level information: Both acute and convalescent COVID-19 samples were obtained from the United States, Italy and Spain. Sample material is recorded as cDNA or gDNA derived from T cells, B-cell-depleted T cells, or PBMCs.

The V end was cut by 0 bases, the J end by 14 bases, with 16 bases between. The CDR3 extends over 13 amino acids. The V gene's germline CDR1 is MNHEY and CDR2 SVGAGI. As originally analysed: Amplified reference gene primers provided the basis for estimating nucleated cell counts. Repertoires were generated with immunoSEQ multiplex PCR, while TCRdb's copy carries only in-frame clones and drops some. V, J and clone size were drawn from that table, and D and trimming were deduced from the DNA. The repertoire consists of around 260,000 clones, with 90% to 95% occurring once and the leading ten covering 2% to 2.5%. Patients of the Seattle cohort, enrolled during active infection, were followed longitudinally.

This clonotype originated in a woman aged 25-40 years with COVID-19, enrolled during active disease. V gene TRBV6-5 combines with J gene TRBJ1-2, with D possibly being TRBD1 (6 bases). Sequencing was carried out using peripheral blood. CDR3 loop: CASSYSTGHLVTF. CDR3 nucleotides: TGTGCCAGCAGTTACTCGACGGGACACCTAGTAACCTTC.